The subject of this entry is one T cell receptor beta chain. The sample belongs to a study of T cell responses to AZD1222 COVID-19 vaccine. Germline CDR1 is SGHRS and CDR2 is YFSETQ. The CDR3 consists of 14 residues. V lost 3 bases, J lost 1 base, and 9 bases lay in between. Profiling relied on immunoSEQ multiplex PCR, and the TCRdb table lists in-frame clones only, not all of them. The sample holds about 150,000 clones, roughly nine tenths seen once. Sequenced here: peripheral blood, sampled after recovery from COVID-19. V and J are TRBV5-1 and TRBJ2-3; either TRBD1 or TRBD2 may supply D (5 bases each). This TCR derives from an adult who had recovered from COVID-19. CDR3 nucleotide sequence: TGCGCCAGCAGCTCGGGGCCCGGCACAGATACGCAGTATTTT. It codes for CASSSGPGTDTQYF.